These 23 T cell receptor beta chains share one sample of origin, sequenced in a study of vaccination effects on CD4 cells after COVID-19. The method was immunoSEQ multiplex PCR; TCRdb's version includes in-frame clones alone and lacks a portion of them. The sample has more than 30,000 clones, roughly two thirds seen once. What these receptors recognize is not known. ViraFEST used viral peptide pools to expand antigen-specific CD4+ T cells before sequencing. Subsequent to a culture period of about ten days, CD4+ T cells were isolated. The sample in question was CD4+ T cells from PBMCs cultured with HCoV-229E spike peptides, obtained before COVID-19 vaccination. The receptors were gathered from a human donor who received a COVID-19 vaccine.

V usage is TRBV4-2 and J usage is TRBJ1-5; no clear D gene. The CDR3 totals 15 residues. In germline, CDR1 is LGHNA, CDR2 YNFKEQ. V dropped 1 base and J dropped 0 bases, with 7 bases sitting between them. The CDR3 loop is CASSQGVNSNQPQHF. CDR3 nucleotide sequence: TGTGCCAGCAGCCAAGGGGTTAATAGCAATCAGCCCCAGCATTTT.

The chain is built from TRBV12-3 or TRBV12-4 and TRBJ1-2; D is ambiguous. V was pared by 1 base and J by 6 bases, with 9 bases between. CDR3 length: 13 amino acids. The CDR3 DNA follows: TGTGCCAGCAGTTTAGAAGGAGCGAATGGCTACACCTTC. It is translated as CASSLEGANGYTF.

This chain connects TRBV5-1 to TRBJ1-1; TRBD1 is a possible D gene (6 bases). The CDR3 sequence is 14 residues long. Germline CDR1 SGHRS, CDR2 YFSETQ. Deletions cut 4 bases from V and 0 bases from J, with 10 bases between. CDR3 DNA: TGCGCCAGCAGCCTACAGGGTGTGAACACTGAAGCTTTCTTT. Residues: CASSLQGVNTEAFF.

This clone was seen only a few times. The chain employs TRBV28 and TRBJ1-1; 10 nucleotides match TRBD1. This CDR3 is built from 15 residues. Trimming cost V 6 bases and J 4 bases; bases outside gene matches: 8. The germline CDR1 and CDR2 sequences are MDHEN and SYDVKM. CDR3 sequence (DNA): TGTGCCAGCAGCCCCTATAGGACAGGGGGCACTGAAGCTTTCTTT. This sequence encodes CASSPYRTGGTEAFF.

The chain uses TRBV6-6 and TRBJ2-7, with D tentatively TRBD1 or TRBD2 (5 bases each). The V end lost 4 bases, the J end lost 3 bases, and 16 bases lay between the germline ends. The CDR3 has 15 amino acids. Looked up from germline, CDR1 is MNHNY and CDR2 is SVGAGI (reference sequence). The CDR3 reads CASSSSAGTVYEQYF. The CDR3 DNA reads as TGTGCCAGCAGTTCATCCGCCGGGACCGTCTACGAGCAGTACTTC.

This rearrangement joins TRBV7-2 to TRBJ2-7; 16 bases are shared with TRBD2. CDR1 and CDR2 from the germline V gene are SGHTA and FQGNSA. The CDR3 has 13 residues. J was trimmed by 12 bases and V by 5 bases; bases with no gene match: 4. Here the CDR3 reads CASSPGTSGGGYF. The CDR3 coding sequence is TGTGCCAGCAGCCCAGGGACTAGCGGGGGGGGGTACTTC.

This clone turned up a few times. CDR3 amino acids: CASKVNHNSPLHF. DNA for the CDR3: TGTGCCAGCAAGGTGAACCATAATTCACCCCTCCACTTT. The gene calls are TRBV6-5 and TRBJ1-6; D gene unclear. The ends were cut back, 7 bases at V and 5 bases at J, with 9 bases in the middle. The CDR3 contains 13 residues. CDR1 is MNHEY and CDR2 is SVGAGI in the germline V gene.

The chain combines TRBV6-2 or TRBV6-3 with TRBJ1-1; no clear D. The germline V and J ends were trimmed by 1 base and 12 bases, with 15 bases remaining between them. This CDR3 comprises 13 residues. CDR1 and CDR2 (germline): MNHEY, SVGEGT. CDR3 loop: CASSYYEHIGTFF. The CDR3 DNA is TGTGCCAGCAGTTACTATGAGCATATCGGGACTTTCTTT.

V and J are TRBV28 and TRBJ2-2; 9 nucleotides line up with TRBD1. V was pared by 2 bases and J by 3 bases, with 1 base of the junction left unmatched. The CDR3 extends over 15 amino acids. The germline gives CDR1 MDHEN, CDR2 SYDVKM. Here the CDR3 reads CASSLGDRDTGELFF. DNA of the CDR3: TGTGCCAGCAGTTTAGGGGACAGGGACACCGGGGAGCTGTTTTTT.

The CDR3 region is CASSFLAGVTTYEQYF. CDR3 sequence (DNA): TGTGCCAGCAGTTTTCTCGCGGGAGTTACCACCTACGAGCAGTACTTC. V gene TRBV27 combines with J gene TRBJ2-7, with 7 bases identical to TRBD2. Germline values: CDR1 MNHEY, CDR2 SMNVEV (reference sequence). The CDR3 consists of 16 residues. V shed 3 bases, J shed 2 bases, and the junction held 10 bases outside the gene matches.

This clone was counted a single time. This chain joins TRBV5-1 and TRBJ2-1; possibly TRBD2 for D (5 bases). The CDR3 extends over 16 amino acids. The V gene lost 4 bases and the J gene lost 4 bases, with 18 bases spanning the gap. Germline assignment: CDR1 SGHRS and CDR2 YFSETQ. CDR3 in DNA: TGCGCCAGCAGCCTAGCCTCTGGCGGAACGTACAATGAGCAGTTCTTC. Amino acid sequence: CASSLASGGTYNEQFF.

This rearrangement joins TRBV18 to TRBJ1-2, with TRBD1 matching over 7 bases. J lost 2 bases, V lost 3 bases, and 9 bases had no gene match. The CDR3 consists of 16 residues. The germline gives CDR1 KGHSH, CDR2 LQKENI. The chain's CDR3 is CASSPATGTWNYGYTF. The CDR3 DNA sequence: TGTGCCAGCTCACCCGCGACAGGGACTTGGAACTATGGCTACACCTTC.

V and J are TRBV19 and TRBJ2-2; 8 bases agree with TRBD1. The germline V gene encodes CDR1 LNHDA and CDR2 SQIVND (reference sequence). The length of the CDR3 is 17 residues. Germline trimming cut 3 bases from V and 1 base from J; bases unmatched to any gene: 7. CDR3 in DNA: TGTGCCAGTAGTATCGAGGCAGGACAGGGGAACACCGGGGAGCTGTTTTTT. Amino acid sequence: CASSIEAGQGNTGELFF. The complete variable domain, with remaining parts taken from reference TRBV19 and TRBJ2-2, reads DGGITQSPKYLFRKEGQNVTLSCEQNLNHDAMYWYRQDPGQGLRLIYYSQIVNDFQKGDIAEGYSVSREKKESFPLTVTSAQKNPTAFYLCASSIEAGQGNTGELFFGEGSRLTVL.

The V gene is TRBV6-5, the J gene TRBJ1-2; 10 bases map to TRBD1. The CDR3 length is 14 residues. The junction had 10 bases not matched to a gene; V was cut back by 8 bases and J by 7 bases. The germline V gene encodes CDR1 MNHEY and CDR2 SVGAGI. The CDR3 DNA reads as TGTGCCAGCGGTATTGACAGGGGGCGCGGTGGCTACACCTTC. Amino acid sequence: CASGIDRGRGGYTF.

The V gene is TRBV7-2, the J gene TRBJ2-7; TRBD2 agrees at 8 bases. Trimming cost V 2 bases and J 1 base; bases outside gene matches: 7. The CDR3 spans 16 residues. Per the germline V gene, CDR1 is SGHTA and CDR2 is FQGNSA. In DNA, the CDR3 is TGTGCCAGCAGCTTATTTAGGCGGGAGGTGTCCTACGAGCAGTACTTC. Translated: CASSLFRREVSYEQYF.

V usage is TRBV11-2 and J usage is TRBJ2-1; 9 bases agree with TRBD1. Per the germline V gene, CDR1 is SGHAT and CDR2 is FQNNGV. The CDR3 runs to 13 residues. J was trimmed by 8 bases and V by 5 bases; bases with no gene match: 4. CDR3 DNA: TGTGCCAGCAGCATGGGACAGGGCTATGAGCAGTTCTTC. This gives the protein CASSMGQGYEQFF. The full variable domain, its missing parts supplied by reference TRBV11-2 and TRBJ2-1, is EAGVAQSPRYKIIEKRQSVAFWCNPISGHATLYWYQQILGQGPKLLIQFQNNGVVDDSQLPKDRFSAERLKGVDSTLKIQPAKLEDSAVYLCASSMGQGYEQFFGPGTRLTVL.

This clone was counted only a few times. J is TRBJ1-5 and V is TRBV6-2 or TRBV6-3; D gene ambiguous. The germline CDR1 and CDR2 sequences are MNHEY and SVGEGT. Trimming left V 0 bases short and J 0 bases short, with 12 bases between. The CDR3 spans 17 residues. For the CDR3, the DNA is TGTGCCAGCAGTTACTCGGTCGGCAGCCATAGCAATCAGCCCCAGCATTTT. As protein: CASSYSVGSHSNQPQHF.

This rearrangement joins TRBV19 to TRBJ1-4; D possibly corresponds to TRBD1 (6 bases). V was trimmed by 8 bases and J by 7 bases, leaving 23 bases between them. Germline values: CDR1 LNHDA, CDR2 SQIVND (reference sequence). This CDR3 spans 16 amino acids. This chain's CDR3 is CASVGGGVPTGEKLFF. The CDR3 DNA follows: TGTGCCAGTGTGGGGGGGGGCGTCCCGACTGGTGAAAAACTGTTTTTT.

The V gene is TRBV5-1, the J gene TRBJ2-3; D is unclear. Germline CDR1 and CDR2: SGHRS and YFSETQ. The V gene lost 6 bases and the J gene lost 5 bases, with 7 bases spanning the gap. The CDR3 is made up of 11 amino acids. The CDR3 sequence is CASKIGDTQYF. In DNA, the CDR3 is TGCGCCAGCAAAATAGGAGATACGCAGTATTTT.

The chain carries TRBV30 and TRBJ2-7; 9 bases fit TRBD1. Germline loops: CDR1 GTSNPN, CDR2 SVGIG (reference sequence). The J segment lost 7 bases and the V segment lost 7 bases, leaving 17 bases of the junction unmatched. The CDR3 is 15 residues long. The CDR3 loop is CALPDLGQGSEEQYF. CDR3 nucleotides: TGTGCCTTACCAGACTTGGGACAGGGATCCGAGGAGCAGTACTTC.

This clone was seen a few times. One end of the junction is discordant with germline, which a read error may explain. The chain couples TRBV7-7 to TRBJ2-3, with TRBD2 matching 8 bases. Germline CDR1 and CDR2: SSHAT and FNYEAQ (reference sequence). This CDR3 is built from 16 residues. The CDR3 protein is CASSSGAGAGTDTQYF. CDR3 DNA sequence: TGTGCTAGCAGCTCGGGAGCGGGAGCGGGCACAGATACGCAGTATTTT.

The J gene is TRBJ1-5, the V gene TRBV27, with 8 bases that match TRBD1. J gave up 8 bases and V 4 bases, and 13 bases lay outside the gene matches. Germline lookup yields CDR1 MNHEY and CDR2 SMNVEV (reference sequence). CDR3 size: 16 residues. In DNA, the CDR3 is TGTGCCAGCAGTTCCGGACAGGGTCATCGTCGGGAGCCCCAGCATTTT. It encodes CASSSGQGHRREPQHF.

The V call is TRBV28, the J call TRBJ1-2; maybe TRBD1 (5 bases). Trimming took off 6 bases at V and 4 bases at J, with 18 bases between the two ends. CDR1 and CDR2 from the germline V gene are MDHEN and SYDVKM. The CDR3 has 15 residues. The CDR3 loop reads CASSSKSNRLYGYTF. DNA of the CDR3: TGTGCCAGCAGCTCTAAAAGTAACAGGCTCTATGGCTACACCTTC.